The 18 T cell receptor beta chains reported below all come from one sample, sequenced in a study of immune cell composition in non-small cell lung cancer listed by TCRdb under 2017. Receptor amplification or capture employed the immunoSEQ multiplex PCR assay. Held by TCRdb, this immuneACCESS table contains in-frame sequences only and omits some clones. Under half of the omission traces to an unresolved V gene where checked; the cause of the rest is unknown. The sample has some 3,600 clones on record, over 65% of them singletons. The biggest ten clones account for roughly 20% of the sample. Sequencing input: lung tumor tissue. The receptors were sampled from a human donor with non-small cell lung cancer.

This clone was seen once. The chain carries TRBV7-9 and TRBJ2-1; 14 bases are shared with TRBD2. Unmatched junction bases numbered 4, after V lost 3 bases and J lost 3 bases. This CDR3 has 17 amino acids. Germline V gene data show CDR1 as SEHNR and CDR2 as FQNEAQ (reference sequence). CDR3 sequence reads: CASSFGTSGSIYNEQFF. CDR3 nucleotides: TGTGCCAGCAGCTTCGGGACTAGCGGGAGTATCTACAATGAGCAGTTCTTC.

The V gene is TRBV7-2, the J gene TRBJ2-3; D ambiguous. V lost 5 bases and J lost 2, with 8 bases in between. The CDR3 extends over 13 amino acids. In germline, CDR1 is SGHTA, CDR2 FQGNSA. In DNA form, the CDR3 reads TGTGCCAGCAGCCAAGAAACCACAGATACGCAGTATTTT. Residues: CASSQETTDTQYF.

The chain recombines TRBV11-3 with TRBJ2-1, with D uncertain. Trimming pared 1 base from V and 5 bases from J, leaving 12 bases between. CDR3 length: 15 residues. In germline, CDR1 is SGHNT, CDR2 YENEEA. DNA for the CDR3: TGTGCCAGCAGCTTAGTACGTGGGAAACACAATGAGCAGTTCTTC. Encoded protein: CASSLVRGKHNEQFF.

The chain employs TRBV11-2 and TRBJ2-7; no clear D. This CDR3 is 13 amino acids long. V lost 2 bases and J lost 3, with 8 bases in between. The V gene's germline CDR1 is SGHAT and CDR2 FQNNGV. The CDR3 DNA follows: TGTGCCAGCAGCTTATATTCTGTCTACGAGCAGTACTTC. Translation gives CASSLYSVYEQYF.

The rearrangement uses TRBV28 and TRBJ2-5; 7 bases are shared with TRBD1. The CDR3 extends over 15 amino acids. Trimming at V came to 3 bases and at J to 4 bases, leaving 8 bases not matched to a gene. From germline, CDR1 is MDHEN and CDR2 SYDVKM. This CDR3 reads CASSLVQGVSETQYF. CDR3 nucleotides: TGTGCCAGCAGTTTGGTCCAGGGGGTGTCAGAGACCCAGTACTTC. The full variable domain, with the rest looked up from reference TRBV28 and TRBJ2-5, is DVKVTQSSRYLVKRTGEKVFLECVQDMDHENMFWYRQDPGLGLRLIYFSYDVKMKEKGDIPEGYSVSREKKERFSLILESASTNQTSMYLCASSLVQGVSETQYFGPGTRLLVL.

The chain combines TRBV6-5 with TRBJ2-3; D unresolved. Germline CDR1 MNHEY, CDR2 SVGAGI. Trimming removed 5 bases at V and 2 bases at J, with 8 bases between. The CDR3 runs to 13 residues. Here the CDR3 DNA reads TGTGCCAGCAGTATGCCTGCCACAGATACGCAGTATTTT. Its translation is CASSMPATDTQYF.

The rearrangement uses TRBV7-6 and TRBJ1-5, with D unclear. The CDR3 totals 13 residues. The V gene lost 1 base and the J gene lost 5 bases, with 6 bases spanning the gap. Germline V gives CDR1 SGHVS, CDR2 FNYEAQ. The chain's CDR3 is CASSLGPDQPQHF. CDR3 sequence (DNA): TGTGCCAGCAGCTTAGGGCCCGATCAGCCCCAGCATTTT.

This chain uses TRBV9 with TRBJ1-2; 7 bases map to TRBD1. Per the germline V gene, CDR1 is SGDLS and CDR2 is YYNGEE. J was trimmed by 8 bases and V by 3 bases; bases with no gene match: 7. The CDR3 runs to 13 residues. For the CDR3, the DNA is TGTGCCAGCAGCGCAACAGGGGAAGGAGGCTACACCTTC. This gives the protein CASSATGEGGYTF. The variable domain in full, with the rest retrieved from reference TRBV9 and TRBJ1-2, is DSGVTQTPKHLITATGQRVTLRCSPRSGDLSVYWYQQSLDQGLQFLIQYYNGEERAKGNILERFSAQQFPDLHSELNLSSLELGDSALYFCASSATGEGGYTFGSGTRLTVV.

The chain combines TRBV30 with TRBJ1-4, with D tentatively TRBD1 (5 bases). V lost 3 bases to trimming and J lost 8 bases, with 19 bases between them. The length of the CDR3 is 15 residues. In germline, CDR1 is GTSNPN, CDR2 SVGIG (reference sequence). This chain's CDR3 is CAWSHRSRWGEKLFF. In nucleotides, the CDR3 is TGTGCCTGGAGCCACAGGAGCCGGTGGGGGGAAAAACTGTTTTTT.

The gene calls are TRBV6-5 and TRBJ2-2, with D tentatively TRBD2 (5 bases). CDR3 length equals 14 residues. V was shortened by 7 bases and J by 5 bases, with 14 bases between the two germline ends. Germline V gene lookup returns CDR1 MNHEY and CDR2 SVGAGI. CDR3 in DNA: TGTGCCAGCAACGGCGGGTTCGGAACCGGGGAGCTGTTTTTT. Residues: CASNGGFGTGELFF.

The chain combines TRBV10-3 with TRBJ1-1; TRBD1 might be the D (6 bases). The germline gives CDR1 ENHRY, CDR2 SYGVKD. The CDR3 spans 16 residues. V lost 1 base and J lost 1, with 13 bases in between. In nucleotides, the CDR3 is TGTGCCATCAGTGAGTATTCACCGGGACAGAACACTGAAGCTTTCTTT. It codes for CAISEYSPGQNTEAFF.

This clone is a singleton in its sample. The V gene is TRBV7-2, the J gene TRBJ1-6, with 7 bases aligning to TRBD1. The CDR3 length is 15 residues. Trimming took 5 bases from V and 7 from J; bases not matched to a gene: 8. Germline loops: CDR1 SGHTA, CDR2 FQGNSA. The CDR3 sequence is CASSPKGGGNSPLHF. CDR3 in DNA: TGTGCCAGCAGCCCCAAAGGGGGCGGGAATTCACCCCTCCACTTT.

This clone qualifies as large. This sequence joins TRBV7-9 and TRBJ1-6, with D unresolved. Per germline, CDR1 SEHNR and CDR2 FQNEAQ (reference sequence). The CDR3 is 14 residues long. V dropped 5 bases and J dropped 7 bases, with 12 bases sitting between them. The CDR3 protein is CASSAEGRNSPLHF. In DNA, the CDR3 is TGTGCCAGCAGCGCCGAAGGGAGGAATTCACCCCTCCACTTT.

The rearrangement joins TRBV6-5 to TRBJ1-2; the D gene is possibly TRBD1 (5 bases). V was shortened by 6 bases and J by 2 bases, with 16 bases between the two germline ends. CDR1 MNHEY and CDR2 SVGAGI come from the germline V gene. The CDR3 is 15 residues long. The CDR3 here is CASRDHSDRNYGYTF. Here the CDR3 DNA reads TGTGCCAGCAGAGACCACTCAGACAGAAACTATGGCTACACCTTC.

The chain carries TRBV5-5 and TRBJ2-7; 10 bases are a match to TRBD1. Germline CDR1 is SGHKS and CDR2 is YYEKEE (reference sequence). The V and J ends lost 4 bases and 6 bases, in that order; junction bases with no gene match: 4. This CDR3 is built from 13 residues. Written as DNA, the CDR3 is TGTGCCAGCAGCGAGGACAGGGGGTTCGAGCAGTACTTC. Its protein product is CASSEDRGFEQYF.

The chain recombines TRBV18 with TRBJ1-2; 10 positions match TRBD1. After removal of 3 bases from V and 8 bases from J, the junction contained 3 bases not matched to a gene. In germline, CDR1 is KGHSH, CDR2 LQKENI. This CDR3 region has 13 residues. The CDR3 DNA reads TGTGCCAGCTCACCGGGACAGGGGCTAGGCTACACCTTC. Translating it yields CASSPGQGLGYTF.

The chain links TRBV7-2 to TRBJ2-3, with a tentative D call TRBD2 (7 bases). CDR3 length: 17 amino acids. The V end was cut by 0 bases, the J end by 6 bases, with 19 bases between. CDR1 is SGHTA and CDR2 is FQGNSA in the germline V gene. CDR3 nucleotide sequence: TGTGCCAGCAGCTTAGCGGGAACGGGGGGCCTCGAGGATACGCAGTATTTT. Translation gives CASSLAGTGGLEDTQYF.

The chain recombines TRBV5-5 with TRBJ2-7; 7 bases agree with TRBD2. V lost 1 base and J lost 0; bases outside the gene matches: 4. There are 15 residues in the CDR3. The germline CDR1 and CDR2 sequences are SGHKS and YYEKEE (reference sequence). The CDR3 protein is CASSLIAGSSYEQYF. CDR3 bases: TGTGCCAGCAGCTTGATAGCGGGTAGCTCCTACGAGCAGTACTTC.